This T cell receptor beta chain originates from a study of a mutant IDH1 vaccine in newly diagnosed glioma. Study background: Initiation of the vaccine course occurred 4-6 weeks after radiotherapy alone, or alongside temozolomide cycles.

V lost 7 bases, J lost 6 bases, and 9 bases stayed unmatched. The V gene's germline CDR1 is MGHDK and CDR2 SYGVNS. The length of the CDR3 is 13 residues. Produced via immunoSEQ multiplex PCR; TCRdb's table is partial and in-frame only. The table shows under 55,000 clones, with roughly 90% occurring only once. The time point is: week 11, during vaccination. In the vaccine, a single dose held 300 ug of the mutant IDH1 20-mer peptide, along with topical imiquimod. Worth noting for this clone: Its antigen is unidentified.

Study outcomes and limitations: The study observed vaccine-induced immune responses in 90% to 95% of patients.

Sequenced material: PBMCs, taken from a glioma patient whose treatment included an IDH1 peptide vaccine. The origin of this receptor is a man between 50 and 59 years old with glioma. V is TRBV25-1 and J is TRBJ2-7, with 7 bases that match TRBD1. The CDR3 is CASTPGQRGEQYF. Written as DNA, the CDR3 is TGTGCCAGCACTCCGGGACAGAGGGGCGAGCAGTACTTC.